The T cell receptor (beta chain) under discussion was sequenced for a study of T cell repertoires in cytomegalovirus infection (dated by TCRdb to between 2018 and 2020). For context, the study as a whole: Donor HLA type was relevant to the analysis, as public TCR beta signatures indicated carriage of CMV infection together with the matching HLA type.

Sequencing was performed on an Illumina HiSeq 1500. TCRdb reanalyzed the raw reads on its own, using fastp at Q25 for trimming and MiXCR for clone calling, and kept in-frame beta chains. When rows share a CDR3 protein, they turn into one entry using the most common DNA and genes. Recorded for this sample are over 150,000 distinct CDR3 sequences; roughly 14% of them occurred a single time. The top ten clones comprise 25% to 30% of the sample. This clonotype has only a few counts. This clone's antigen is unknown. Base-call qualities are not available, and no considerably larger clone is one nucleotide away. CDR1 and CDR2 were assigned from the germline V gene (reference sequence) as DFQATT and SNEGSKA. From the cysteine through the phenylalanine, the CDR3 covers 12 amino acids. Of the read, only the CDR3 DNA is kept; its 36 bases are in frame from base 1. The V end loses 6 bases and the J end loses 8 bases, and a stretch of 16 bases separates them.

Study-wide findings and limitations: Cumulative frequency of public TCR beta family members discriminated carriers of CMV infection plus the relevant HLA type in this cohort and an independent approximately 350-donor cohort. The ex vivo response was dominated by HLA-C-restricted CMV-specific TCR beta clonotypes, which also provided the single most frequent clonotype in two of eight donors.

The rearranged segments are TRBV20-1 and TRBJ1-2; possibly the D gene is TRBD1, per 6 matching bases. Sequences were obtained from PBMCs. The sequence came from a human donor in good health (CMV status not recorded). Some clones in this sample may be carry-over from other donors' samples. The DNA is as follows: TGCAGTGCCACGACAGGCGGGGGGGGCTACACCTTC. It encodes CSATTGGGGYTF.